This T cell receptor beta chain appears in the sequencing data of a study of T cells in localized non-small cell lung cancer (dated by TCRdb to 2018 to 2021). Notes on the research overall: T cell repertoires of hundreds of early-stage NSCLC patients were analyzed, with tumors being compared against uninvolved tumor-adjacent lungs. The cohort was made up of around 240 treatment-naive NSCLC patients whose localized lung tumors had been resected. Of the NSCLC patients, 120 to 150 were male and approximately 110 were female, and the mean age was about 69 years. General conclusions and limits of the study: Because multi-region tumor sequencing was not done, intratumor heterogeneity could not be ruled out. Higher T cell density in blood was associated with longer overall survival, whereas higher clonality in adjacent lung was associated with shorter survival. Because of the exploratory design, TCR variables were selected using unadjusted p-values without false-discovery rate correction. A median of roughly 50 of the top 100 tumor clones turned up in the paired uninvolved adjacent lung, and 25 to 30 of those clones also ranked among the top 100 of that same adjacent lung. The highest T cell clonality was observed in uninvolved tumor-adjacent lung, where clonality exceeded that of tumor, suggesting that antigenic responses were more focused in uninvolved tumor-adjacent lung.

At diagnosis, peripheral blood, uninvolved tumor-adjacent lung and tumor were collected and stored as a combination of fresh-frozen and FFPE material. The immunoSEQ Assay was used to sequence TCR beta CDR3 regions from DNA. The source study handled its data this way. T cell density was computed as TCR beta template counts normalized to usable DNA estimated by amplifying housekeeping genes. The preseqR package was used to estimate richness by extrapolating to 400,000 templates for PBMC samples and to 120,000 templates for tissue samples. Clonality was defined by subtracting Pielou's evenness from one. Differential abundance testing on productive amino-acid clonotypes, with a minimum total count of 5 and an alpha of 0.1, was used to identify tissue-enriched TCRs. The Jaccard Index and the Morisita Overlap Index were used to measure repertoire overlap between compartments. TCR beta CDR3s were clustered by GLIPH together with public tetramer-defined viral CDR3s, and at least three viral sequences plus V-gene enrichment were required for viral motifs. TCRdb's version of the immuneACCESS table is confined to in-frame rearrangements and falls short of the full clone set. An unresolved V gene accounts for under half of the shortfall where checked; the remainder is of unknown origin. That table is the source of V, J and clone size, and D and trimming were worked out from the DNA. Across this sample there are about 13,000 clones, with about 28% seen only once. The ten largest clones take up 7.2% of the sample.

A note on this clone: There is no known antigen for this receptor. No quality values exist for individual bases; no much larger clone is one base distant.

From cysteine to phenylalanine, the CDR3 is 14 amino acids long. Solely the CDR3 DNA is kept, with 42 bases framed from the first base. After removal of 2 bases from V and 6 bases from J, the junction retains 5 bases not matched to a gene. CDR1 is given as LGHNT and CDR2 as FRNRAP, both from the germline V gene. This clonotype was sampled from a female donor at least 60 years old with stage I lung adenocarcinoma. The V and J genes are TRBV12-5 and TRBJ2-3; TRBD2 aligns with 7 central bases. Sequenced material: lung tumor tissue, taken before any cancer treatment. Read as DNA, the sequence is TGTGCTAGTGGTTTGAGCGGGGCACTTGATACGCAGTATTTT. Its translation is CASGLSGALDTQYF. With the portions outside the CDR3 filled from the reference TRBV12-5 and TRBJ2-3 genes, the complete variable region becomes DARVTQTPRHKVTEMGQEVTMRCQPILGHNTVFWYRQTMMQGLELLAYFRNRAPLDDSGMPKDRFSAEMPDATLATLKIQPSEPRDSAVYFCASGLSGALDTQYFGPGTRLTVL.